Below are 20 T cell receptor beta chains sequenced from a single sample in a study of cytomegalovirus exposure and HLA in healthy donors. The PCR used 60 Vbeta and 13 Jbeta primers. Sequenced by immunoSEQ multiplex PCR; TCRdb stores in-frame clones only, minus some. The profile shows roughly 99,000 clones, more than 65% of them singletons. Sequenced input: PBMCs. These receptors were collected from a male donor in good health and CMV-seronegative.

Here the CDR3 DNA reads TGTGCCAGCATCGAGGGCACTTCCTCTGGAAACACCATATATTTT. Translating gives CASIEGTSSGNTIYF. The chain is built from TRBV6-5 and TRBJ1-3; D unclear. V was clipped by 7 bases and J by 0 bases, with 13 bases between them. The CDR3 extends over 15 amino acids. Per the germline V gene, CDR1 is MNHEY and CDR2 is SVGAGI.

The gene calls are TRBV6-5 and TRBJ1-1, with 7 bases identical to TRBD1. Trimming cost V 6 bases and J 4 bases; bases outside gene matches: 5. Germline lookup yields CDR1 MNHEY and CDR2 SVGAGI. The CDR3 sequence is 13 residues long. The CDR3 DNA is TGTGCCAGCAGGTCACAGGGGCTCACTGAAGCTTTCTTT. Translation gives CASRSQGLTEAFF.

The V gene is TRBV11-2, the J gene TRBJ1-2; weak D call: TRBD1 (5 bases). The CDR3 has 15 amino acids. Germline V gene lookup returns CDR1 SGHAT and CDR2 FQNNGV. Between the trimmed V and J ends, which lost 1 base and 5 bases, there was a span of 14 bases. This chain's CDR3 is CASSLGGRRTYGYTF. The CDR3 nucleotides read TGTGCCAGCAGCTTAGGGGGCAGGAGAACGTATGGCTACACCTTC. Looking up the rest from reference TRBV11-2 and TRBJ1-2 gives the full variable domain: EAGVAQSPRYKIIEKRQSVAFWCNPISGHATLYWYQQILGQGPKLLIQFQNNGVVDDSQLPKDRFSAERLKGVDSTLKIQPAKLEDSAVYLCASSLGGRRTYGYTFGSGTRLTVV.

The V gene is TRBV6-5, the J gene TRBJ2-5; TRBD2 agrees at 9 bases. Germline V lookup: CDR1 MNHEY, CDR2 SVGAGI. This CDR3 contains 15 residues. The trim removed 5 bases at V and 5 bases at J, leaving 9 bases unmatched. The chain's CDR3 is CASSQNLGLAETQYF. In DNA, the CDR3 is TGTGCCAGCAGTCAAAACTTAGGACTAGCGGAGACCCAGTACTTC.

The V gene is TRBV14, the J gene TRBJ2-5, with 7 bases aligning to TRBD2. This CDR3 comprises 15 residues. The germline V gene encodes CDR1 SGHDN and CDR2 FVKESK. V gave up 5 bases and J gave up 5 bases; unmatched junction bases: 11. For the CDR3, the DNA is TGTGCCAGCAGCTCTCGGGGCGGGAGTTGGGAGACCCAGTACTTC. It yields the protein CASSSRGGSWETQYF.

V is TRBV28 and J is TRBJ2-7, with TRBD2 matching 8 bases. V shed 7 bases and J 3 bases; nucleotides not matched to a gene: 8. The CDR3 contains 14 residues. Germline-derived CDR1 and CDR2 are MDHEN and SYDVKM. The CDR3 spells CASTTGLGFYEQYF. The CDR3, as DNA: TGTGCCAGCACAACGGGACTAGGGTTCTACGAGCAGTACTTC. Supplemented by reference TRBV28 and TRBJ2-7, the full variable domain reads DVKVTQSSRYLVKRTGEKVFLECVQDMDHENMFWYRQDPGLGLRLIYFSYDVKMKEKGDIPEGYSVSREKKERFSLILESASTNQTSMYLCASTTGLGFYEQYFGPGTRLTVT.

This clone came up a few times. The genes are TRBV9 and TRBJ1-3, with TRBD1 identical over 7 bases. V lost 3 bases and J lost 0; bases outside the gene matches: 3. The CDR3 covers 15 residues. Germline V CDR1 and CDR2: SGDLS, YYNGEE. The CDR3 spells CASSEGGHSGNTIYF. CDR3 nucleotides: TGTGCCAGCAGCGAAGGGGGCCACTCTGGAAACACCATATATTTT.

The chain uses TRBV27 and TRBJ2-1; D is possibly TRBD2 (6 bases). This CDR3 spans 13 amino acids. The V end was cut by 7 bases, the J end by 8 bases, with 15 bases between. Germline V CDR1 and CDR2: MNHEY, SMNVEV (reference sequence). The CDR3 DNA reads TGTGCCAGCACCGAGACTAGGGCGGATGAGCAGTTCTTC. It yields the protein CASTETRADEQFF.

A few counts support this clone. The rearrangement joins TRBV5-1 to TRBJ2-3; tentative D call: TRBD2 (6 bases). The CDR3 loop spans 15 amino acids. From germline, CDR1 is SGHRS and CDR2 YFSETQ. The V end was cut by 4 bases, the J end by 0 bases, with 12 bases between. As DNA, the CDR3 is TGCGCCAGCAGCACCATCCGGGGGAGCACAGATACGCAGTATTTT. Translated: CASSTIRGSTDTQYF.

V is TRBV28 and J is TRBJ2-1; tentative D call: TRBD2 (6 bases). The CDR3 is made up of 15 amino acids. Germline lookup yields CDR1 MDHEN and CDR2 SYDVKM. The V end lost 6 bases, the J end lost 8 bases, and 20 bases lay between the germline ends. The DNA of the CDR3 is TGTGCCAGCAGCTCCACCCGGAGGGCCTTCTATGAGCAGTTCTTC. Protein: CASSSTRRAFYEQFF.

This rearrangement joins TRBV19 to TRBJ2-7, with 13 bases identical to TRBD2. The J segment lost 5 bases and the V segment lost 3 bases, leaving 10 bases of the junction unmatched. There are 17 residues in the CDR3. CDR1 and CDR2 (germline): LNHDA, SQIVND (reference sequence). The CDR3 reads CASSIVGGLAGANEQYF. The CDR3 DNA sequence: TGTGCCAGTAGTATTGTCGGAGGACTAGCGGGAGCTAACGAGCAGTACTTC.

The chain carries TRBV25-1 and TRBJ2-1; 12 bases line up with TRBD2. This CDR3 comprises 15 residues. Germline CDR1 and CDR2: MGHDK and SYGVNS. The J segment lost 8 bases and the V segment lost 3 bases, leaving 5 bases of the junction unmatched. CDR3 in amino acids: CASSDLAGGLYEQFF. The DNA of the CDR3 is TGTGCCAGCAGTGACCTAGCGGGAGGGCTCTATGAGCAGTTCTTC.

This clone was found a few times. This chain connects TRBV5-4 to TRBJ2-5, with 7 bases matching TRBD1. There are 14 residues in the CDR3. The germline V gene encodes CDR1 SGHNT and CDR2 YYREEE (reference sequence). With 0 bases clipped from V and 5 bases from J, the junction kept 4 bases outside the gene matches. CDR3 in amino acids: CASSLGGGRETQYF. CDR3 bases: TGTGCCAGCAGCTTGGGAGGGGGCAGGGAGACCCAGTACTTC.

The V gene is TRBV19, the J gene TRBJ1-2; a possible D gene is TRBD1 (6 bases). Germline values: CDR1 LNHDA, CDR2 SQIVND (reference sequence). The CDR3 extends over 13 amino acids. The V gene lost 4 bases and the J gene lost 5 bases, with 11 bases spanning the gap. The CDR3 DNA is TGTGCCAGTAGTACGGGGCAGGGGTATGGCTACACCTTC. Translated, it gives CASSTGQGYGYTF. Filled out from reference TRBV19 and TRBJ1-2, the complete variable domain reads DGGITQSPKYLFRKEGQNVTLSCEQNLNHDAMYWYRQDPGQGLRLIYYSQIVNDFQKGDIAEGYSVSREKKESFPLTVTSAQKNPTAFYLCASSTGQGYGYTFGSGTRLTVV.

This clone was counted between two and nine times. V and J are TRBV19 and TRBJ2-5; D not certain. The CDR3 sequence is 13 residues long. Trimming shortened V by 3 bases and J by 0 bases, and 5 bases separated the two germline ends. In germline, CDR1 is LNHDA, CDR2 SQIVND (reference sequence). CDR3 nucleotide sequence: TGTGCCAGTAGTATTGGCTACCAAGAGACCCAGTACTTC. It codes for CASSIGYQETQYF.

The chain joins TRBV4-1 to TRBJ2-5; D may be TRBD2 (6 bases). The CDR3 runs 13 residues. CDR1 MGHRA and CDR2 YSYEKL come from the germline V gene. V lost 4 bases, J lost 11 bases, and 17 bases lay in between. The CDR3 is CASSRGGKEKQYF. The DNA for the CDR3 is TGCGCCAGCAGCCGGGGCGGGAAGGAGAAGCAGTACTTC.

The chain uses TRBV19 and TRBJ2-7; TRBD1 agrees at 9 bases. With V trimmed by 5 bases and J by 3 bases, 5 bases remained unmatched. This CDR3 has 14 amino acids. From germline, CDR1 is LNHDA and CDR2 SQIVND (reference sequence). CDR3 residues: CASSVGTGSYEQYF. Written as DNA, the CDR3 is TGTGCCAGTAGTGTCGGGACAGGGAGCTACGAGCAGTACTTC. Based on the CDR3 plus reference TRBV19 and TRBJ2-7, the full variable domain is DGGITQSPKYLFRKEGQNVTLSCEQNLNHDAMYWYRQDPGQGLRLIYYSQIVNDFQKGDIAEGYSVSREKKESFPLTVTSAQKNPTAFYLCASSVGTGSYEQYFGPGTRLTVT.

The gene calls are TRBV28 and TRBJ2-5; D is unresolved. V was shortened by 2 bases and J by 2 bases, with 12 bases between the two germline ends. The CDR3 is 15 amino acids. Looked up from germline, CDR1 is MDHEN and CDR2 is SYDVKM. The CDR3 DNA sequence: TGTGCCAGCAGTTTAGTACAGAGTCGTCAAGAGACCCAGTACTTC. It yields the protein CASSLVQSRQETQYF.

The V gene is TRBV5-8, the J gene TRBJ2-5; 13 nucleotides agree with TRBD2. Per the germline V gene, CDR1 is SGHTS and CDR2 is YDEGEE. Unmatched junction bases numbered 10, after V lost 0 bases and J lost 5 bases. There are 18 residues in the CDR3. The CDR3 loop reads CASSLVGTSGARSETQYF. The CDR3 nucleotides read TGTGCCAGCAGCTTGGTAGGGACTAGCGGGGCGAGGTCCGAGACCCAGTACTTC.

This sequence joins TRBV6-1 and TRBJ2-2, with 11 bases lining up with TRBD2. The CDR3 loop spans 17 amino acids. The V and J ends lost 3 bases and 0 bases, in that order; junction bases with no gene match: 3. Germline CDR1 reads MNHNS; CDR2 reads SASEGT. The CDR3 nucleotides read TGTGCCAGCAGTGACGCTAGCGGGAGGCCGAACACCGGGGAGCTGTTTTTT. It yields the protein CASSDASGRPNTGELFF.